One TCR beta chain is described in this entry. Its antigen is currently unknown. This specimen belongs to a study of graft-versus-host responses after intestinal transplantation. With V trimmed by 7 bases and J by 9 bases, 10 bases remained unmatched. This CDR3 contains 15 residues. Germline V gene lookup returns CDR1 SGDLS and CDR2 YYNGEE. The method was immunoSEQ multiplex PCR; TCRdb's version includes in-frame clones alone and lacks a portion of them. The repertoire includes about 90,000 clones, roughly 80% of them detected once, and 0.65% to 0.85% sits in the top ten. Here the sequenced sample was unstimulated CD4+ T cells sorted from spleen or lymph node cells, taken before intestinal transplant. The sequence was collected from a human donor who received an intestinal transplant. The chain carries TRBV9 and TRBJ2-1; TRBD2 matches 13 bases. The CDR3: CASLPGLAGQGEQFF. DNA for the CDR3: TGTGCCAGCCTTCCGGGACTAGCGGGACAGGGTGAGCAGTTCTTC.